This TCR beta chain was profiled in a study of radiotherapy plus CTLA-4 blockade in lung cancer. Whole-study results and caveats: Per reports, early blood T cell clone dynamics, plus interferon-beta, forecast response most strongly.

Worth noting for this clone: Antigen: not known.

Trimming took 4 bases from V and 0 from J; bases not matched to a gene: 2. CDR1 SGHKS and CDR2 YYEKEE come from the germline V gene (reference sequence). The length of the CDR3 is 14 residues. The data were produced by immunoSEQ multiplex PCR, yet TCRdb's version contains in-frame clones alone and is incomplete. The table includes tens of thousands of clones, roughly 80% detected once. The TCR comes from a human donor with non-small cell lung cancer whose response to radiotherapy plus ipilimumab could not be evaluated. The sequencing here drew on peripheral blood, taken from a patient treated with radiotherapy plus ipilimumab. The chain joins TRBV5-5 to TRBJ2-7; the match to TRBD1 covers 9 bases. The CDR3 DNA sequence: TGTGCCAGCAGCGGGACAGGGAGCTCCTACGAGCAGTACTTC. This encodes CASSGTGSSYEQYF.